Presented here are 10 T cell receptor beta chains from one specimen sequenced in a study of cytotoxic CD8 clonotypes in ibrutinib-treated CLL. Profiled with immunoSEQ multiplex PCR; TCRdb holds only in-frame clones, not every one. The data contain fewer than 25,000 clones, 78% of them singletons. Sample: PBMCs, taken before ibrutinib treatment. Receptors were obtained from a human donor with chronic lymphocytic leukemia.

The chain couples TRBV30 to TRBJ1-1; maybe TRBD1 (6 bases). V shed 3 bases and J shed 11 bases, with 19 bases lying between them. Looked up from germline, CDR1 is GTSNPN and CDR2 is SVGIG (reference sequence). The CDR3 has 13 amino acids. The chain's CDR3 is CAWRYPPTGFAFF. The CDR3 DNA reads as TGTGCCTGGAGGTACCCTCCGACAGGTTTCGCTTTCTTT.

J is TRBJ2-1 and V is TRBV27; D call uncertain. This CDR3 is built from 14 residues. Germline CDR1 is MNHEY and CDR2 is SMNVEV (reference sequence). V was trimmed by 8 bases and J by 8 bases, leaving 19 bases between them. The CDR3 sequence is CASSQSPISDEQFF. CDR3 sequence (DNA): TGTGCCAGCTCACAAAGCCCTATTTCAGATGAGCAGTTCTTC.

The chain links TRBV2 to TRBJ1-1; possible D gene TRBD1, 5 bases. V was shortened by 6 bases and J by 0 bases, with 8 bases between the two germline ends. Germline V gives CDR1 SNHLY, CDR2 FYNNEI. The CDR3 has 13 residues. The CDR3 DNA reads TGTGCCAGCAGCGCGACAGTGAACACTGAAGCTTTCTTT. This encodes CASSATVNTEAFF.

This chain connects TRBV4-1 to TRBJ1-2, with 8 bases lining up with TRBD1. Germline-derived CDR1 and CDR2 are MGHRA and YSYEKL. The V and J ends lost 3 bases and 5 bases, in that order; junction bases with no gene match: 11. This CDR3 spans 16 amino acids. In DNA, the CDR3 is TGCGCCAGCAGCCAGGGCCGGACAGGGACAACGTATGGCTACACCTTC. Its translation: CASSQGRTGTTYGYTF.

This clone was counted only a few times. This chain uses TRBV10-1 with TRBJ1-1, with D possibly being TRBD1 (6 bases). V was cut by 3 bases and J by 7 bases, with 12 bases left in between. Germline CDR1 is WNHNN and CDR2 is SYGVQD (reference sequence). This CDR3 has 13 residues. The DNA of the CDR3 is TGCGCCAGCAGTGATTACAGGGATGGTGAAGCTTTCTTT. It codes for CASSDYRDGEAFF.

As regards this clone: One end of the junction varies from germline; a read error may be responsible. The chain joins TRBV6-5 to TRBJ2-3; D possibly corresponds to TRBD2 (6 bases). Germline CDR1 and CDR2: MNHEY and SVGAGI. The CDR3 consists of 15 residues. CDR3 in amino acids: CASSNSEGHTDTQYF. CDR3 DNA sequence: TGTGCCAGCAGTAACTCGGAGGGGCACACAGATACGCAGTATTTT.

The chain has TRBV5-8 and TRBJ2-7; D not resolved. The CDR3 is 12 amino acids. V lost 3 bases, J lost 1 base, and 5 bases lay in between. Germline CDR1 is SGHTS and CDR2 is YDEGEE. The DNA for the CDR3 is TGTGCCAGCAGCTCAGCTTCCTACGAGCAGTACTTC. As protein: CASSSASYEQYF.

The chain employs TRBV13 and TRBJ2-4, with 10 nucleotides matching TRBD2. The CDR3 has 15 amino acids. The trim removed 8 bases at V and 6 bases at J, leaving 10 bases unmatched. CDR1 and CDR2 (germline): PRHDT, FYEKMQ (reference sequence). The CDR3 spells CASPSGSCLLNIQYF. As DNA, the CDR3 is TGTGCCAGCCCTAGCGGGAGTTGTCTCTTAAACATTCAGTACTTC.

V and J are TRBV10-3 and TRBJ2-5; 8 bases fit TRBD1. The germline gives CDR1 ENHRY, CDR2 SYGVKD. J lost 5 bases, V lost 6 bases, and 5 bases had no gene match. The CDR3 consists of 13 residues. CDR3 sequence reads: CAIRGQVGETQYF. In nucleotides, the CDR3 is TGTGCCATCAGGGGACAGGTCGGGGAGACCCAGTACTTC.

In its sample, this clone was seen a few times. This rearrangement joins TRBV6-6 to TRBJ1-5; the match to TRBD1 covers 9 bases. The CDR3 covers 14 residues. J lost 7 bases, V lost 6 bases, and 7 bases had no gene match. In germline, CDR1 is MNHNY, CDR2 SVGAGI (reference sequence). CDR3 sequence: CASRTDRGKQPQHF. The CDR3 coding sequence is TGTGCCAGCAGAACGGACAGGGGTAAGCAGCCCCAGCATTTT.